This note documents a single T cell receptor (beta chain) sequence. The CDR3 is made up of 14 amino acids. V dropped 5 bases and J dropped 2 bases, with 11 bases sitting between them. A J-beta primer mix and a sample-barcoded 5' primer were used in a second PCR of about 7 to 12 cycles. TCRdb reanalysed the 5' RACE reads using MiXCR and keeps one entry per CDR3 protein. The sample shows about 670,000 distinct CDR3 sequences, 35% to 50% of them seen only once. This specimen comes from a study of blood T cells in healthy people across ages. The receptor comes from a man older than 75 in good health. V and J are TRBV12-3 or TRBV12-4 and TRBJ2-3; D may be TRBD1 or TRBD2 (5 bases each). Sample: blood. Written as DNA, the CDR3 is TGTGCCAGCAGTCGGGGCAGCAACACAGATACGCAGTATTTT. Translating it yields CASSRGSNTDTQYF.